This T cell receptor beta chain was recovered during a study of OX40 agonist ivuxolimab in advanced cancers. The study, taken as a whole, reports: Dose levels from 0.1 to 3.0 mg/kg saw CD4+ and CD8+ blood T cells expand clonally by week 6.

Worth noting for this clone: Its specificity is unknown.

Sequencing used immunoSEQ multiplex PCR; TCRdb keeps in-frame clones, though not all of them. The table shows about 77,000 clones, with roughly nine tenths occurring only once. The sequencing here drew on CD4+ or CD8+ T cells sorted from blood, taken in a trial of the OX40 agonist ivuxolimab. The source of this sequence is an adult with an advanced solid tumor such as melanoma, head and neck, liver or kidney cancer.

The CDR3, as DNA: TGTGCCTGTTCGGGCCTTTCGAACACTGAAGCTTTCTTT. Amino acid sequence: CACSGLSNTEAFF. The rearrangement joins TRBV30 to TRBJ1-1, with D uncertain. Germline V CDR1 and CDR2: GTSNPN, SVGIG (reference sequence). CDR3 length equals 13 residues. V lost 6 bases to trimming and J lost 1 base, with 12 bases between them.